The rows below give T cell receptor beta chains drawn from one sample of a study of T cells in Graves' hyperthyroidism and ophthalmopathy. From the multiplex PCR reads, TCRdb called clonotypes with MiXCR, one entry per CDR3 protein. There are roughly 750,000 distinct CDR3 sequences in the sample; about 17% occur only once, and roughly 8% lies in the top ten. Material for sequencing was blood. Receptors originate from a man aged 18 to 29 with Graves' hyperthyroidism. CDR3s include the opening cysteine and the closing phenylalanine or tryptophan. A D gene is named only where the DNA matches it firmly. Where a row states a size, it is once, few, many or the class of an expanded clone; other rows omit it.

clone size	V gene	J gene	D gene	CDR3 protein	CDR3 DNA
few	TRBV30	TRBJ1-3	.	CAWSVLRGTSGDTIYF	TGTGCCTGGAGTGTACTGAGGGGGACCTCTGGAGACACCATATATTTT
few	TRBV24-1	TRBJ1-2	.	CATSDSPGESENYGYTF	TGTGCCACCAGTGATTCCCCCGGGGAGTCCGAAAACTATGGCTACACCTTC
.	TRBV7-9	TRBJ2-1	.	CASSAEYNEQFF	TGTGCCAGCAGCGCAGAGTACAATGAGCAGTTCTTC
many	TRBV12-3/TRBV12-4	TRBJ1-6	.	CATRGTHNSPLHF	TGTGCCACCAGGGGAACGCATAATTCACCCCTCCACTTT
few	TRBV7-2	TRBJ2-6	.	CASSLPQPGANVLTF	TGTGCCAGCAGCTTGCCGCAACCAGGGGCCAACGTCCTGACTTTC
few	TRBV6-2/TRBV6-3	TRBJ2-5	.	CASSYDSVETQYF	TGTGCCAGCAGTTACGACAGCGTAGAGACCCAGTACTTC
.	TRBV27	TRBJ2-1	.	CASSLSAGYNEQFF	TGTGCCAGCAGTTTATCGGCAGGTTACAATGAGCAGTTCTTC
.	TRBV11-3	TRBJ2-7	TRBD2	CASSLDELAGWGEQYF	TGTGCCAGCAGCTTAGATGAACTAGCGGGATGGGGCGAGCAGTACTTC
many	TRBV18	TRBJ2-7	.	CASSPGIRYEQYF	TGTGCCAGCTCACCAGGGATTCGGTACGAGCAGTACTTC
many	TRBV28	TRBJ1-1	.	CASSEIGTEAFF	TGTGCCAGCAGTGAGATCGGCACTGAAGCTTTCTTT
few	TRBV19	TRBJ2-7	.	CASSIGGGIYEQYF	TGTGCCAGTAGTATAGGAGGCGGAATATACGAGCAGTACTTC
.	TRBV6-6	TRBJ2-2	TRBD2	CASSYSHSRGLAGGKGTGELFF	TGTGCCAGCAGTTACTCGCACTCCCGGGGACTAGCGGGAGGGAAGGGGACCGGGGAGCTGTTTTTT
.	TRBV14	TRBJ2-7	.	CASSQVPSGTPHYEQYF	TGTGCCAGCAGCCAAGTCCCATCCGGGACACCCCATTACGAGCAGTACTTC
few	TRBV18	TRBJ2-7	.	CASSPWDGGYEQYF	TGTGCCAGCTCACCCTGGGACGGAGGCTACGAGCAGTACTTC